Below are 9 T cell receptor beta chains sequenced from a single sample in a study of neurological immune-mediated disorders. From the 5' RACE reads, TCRdb called clonotypes with MiXCR, one entry per CDR3 protein. Of around 130,000 distinct CDR3 sequences in the sample, roughly 3.2% were seen once. Sequences were obtained from PBMCs. The receptors were sampled from a woman in her twenties or thirties with multiple sclerosis.

The table lists this clonotype with many counts. The chain recombines TRBV12-3 or TRBV12-4 with TRBJ2-5, with D uncertain. The CDR3 spans 13 residues. The V gene lost 6 bases and the J gene lost 4 bases, with 12 bases spanning the gap. Written as DNA, the CDR3 is TGTGCCAGCAGCCGTGGTCAGCGAGAGACCCAGTACTTC. Translating gives CASSRGQRETQYF.

This clonotype showed up many times. The gene calls are TRBV5-6 and TRBJ2-3; the match to TRBD1 covers 8 bases. V lost 4 bases, J lost 2 bases, and 6 bases stayed unmatched. There are 15 residues in the CDR3. Germline V gives CDR1 SGHDT, CDR2 YYEEEE. DNA of the CDR3: TGTGCCAGCAGCCCAGACAGGGGTTTCACAGATACGCAGTATTTT. Translated, it gives CASSPDRGFTDTQYF.

This clonotype came up many times. The V gene is TRBV5-4, the J gene TRBJ1-2, with 10 bases lining up with TRBD1. The CDR3 contains 13 residues. Per germline, CDR1 SGHNT and CDR2 YYREEE (reference sequence). V lost 0 bases to trimming and J lost 8 bases; unmatched junction nucleotides: 1. The CDR3 sequence is CASSLETGGGYTF. Here the CDR3 DNA reads TGTGCCAGCAGCTTGGAGACAGGGGGCGGCTACACCTTC.

The sample holds many counts of this clonotype. The chain joins TRBV25-1 to TRBJ1-6, with no clear D. V lost 4 bases to trimming and J lost 3 bases, with 7 bases between them. The length of the CDR3 is 14 residues. Germline V CDR1 and CDR2: MGHDK, SYGVNS. The CDR3 loop reads CASSGGFYNSPLHF. The CDR3 DNA is TGTGCCAGCAGTGGGGGTTTCTATAATTCACCCCTCCACTTT.

This clonotype was detected many times. This rearrangement joins TRBV20-1 to TRBJ2-1; D is possibly TRBD2 (5 bases). Germline V gives CDR1 DFQATT, CDR2 SNEGSKA (reference sequence). Trimming pared 5 bases from V and 9 bases from J, leaving 14 bases between. The CDR3 is 12 amino acids. The CDR3, as DNA: TGCAGTGCTCCCAGACGCGGGTTTGAGCAGTTCTTC. It is translated as CSAPRRGFEQFF.

The chain has TRBV7-2 and TRBJ2-7; possible D gene TRBD2, 5 bases. The CDR3 loop spans 13 amino acids. Trimming cost V 0 bases and J 7 bases, with 10 bases left between them. Germline V lookup: CDR1 SGHTA, CDR2 FQGNSA. CDR3 amino acids: CASSLARANEQYF. In DNA form, the CDR3 reads TGTGCCAGCAGCTTAGCGAGGGCGAATGAGCAGTACTTC.

This clonotype was found many times. The chain recombines TRBV15 with TRBJ2-5, with 10 bases fitting TRBD2. Germline values: CDR1 LNHNV, CDR2 YYDKDF (reference sequence). Trimming at V came to 1 base and at J to 4 bases, leaving 3 bases not matched to a gene. The CDR3 has 15 amino acids. DNA for the CDR3: TGTGCCACCAGCAGAGGGCTAGCGGGAGTAGAGACCCAGTACTTC. Its protein product is CATSRGLAGVETQYF. Using reference TRBV15 and TRBJ2-5 for the parts outside the CDR3, the full variable domain is DAMVIQNPRYQVTQFGKPVTLSCSQTLNHNVMYWYQQKSSQAPKLLFHYYDKDFNNEADTPDNFQSRRPNTSFCFLDIRSPGLGDTAMYLCATSRGLAGVETQYFGPGTRLLVL.

Many counts were recorded for this clonotype. CDR3 coding DNA: TGTGCCAGCAGCCTCAGTCGCAGGGGGCGCGACACTGAAGCTTTCTTT. Protein sequence: CASSLSRRGRDTEAFF. The chain joins TRBV12-3 or TRBV12-4 to TRBJ1-1, with 8 bases lining up with TRBD1. The CDR3 is 16 residues long. With V trimmed by 6 bases and J by 3 bases, 12 bases remained unmatched.

The V and J genes are TRBV29-1 and TRBJ1-1, with D unclear. This CDR3 has 15 amino acids. Trimming took off 0 bases at V and 0 bases at J, with 11 bases between the two ends. The germline V gene has CDR1 SQVTM and CDR2 ANQGSEA. The CDR3 sequence: CSVEDPRRMNTEAFF. For the CDR3, the DNA is TGCAGCGTTGAAGATCCCCGGCGGATGAACACTGAAGCTTTCTTT. The whole variable domain, remainder taken from reference TRBV29-1 and TRBJ1-1, is SAVISQKPSRDICQRGTSLTIQCQVDSQVTMMFWYRQQPGQSLTLIATANQGSEATYESGFVIDKFPISRPNLTFSTLTVSNMSPEDSSIYLCSVEDPRRMNTEAFFGQGTRLTVV.